The entry that follows covers one TCR beta chain sequence. The repertoire was sequenced with immunoSEQ multiplex PCR; TCRdb's copy has only in-frame clones and lacks some. The table has 550,000 to 700,000 clones, 73% seen once. CDR3 size: 13 residues. The V segment lost 5 bases and the J segment 3 bases; nucleotides outside the gene matches: 3. The germline V gene encodes CDR1 MNHNY and CDR2 SVGAGI (reference sequence). This specimen belongs to a study of shared clonotypes between healthy human individuals. The sequence was collected from a woman under 40 in good health. The sample taken for sequencing was memory CD4+ T cells sorted from blood. Subset noted: CD45RA-negative fraction. The chain joins TRBV6-6 to TRBJ1-2; 7 bases agree with TRBD1. CDR3 loop: CASSDTGDYGYTF. The CDR3 DNA reads TGTGCCAGCAGTGATACAGGGGACTATGGCTACACCTTC.